This T cell receptor beta chain was sequenced for a study of blood T cell repertoires in COVID-19. Whole-study context: Whether acute or convalescent, the COVID-19 samples came from the United States, Italy and Spain. T cells, B-cell-depleted T cells, or PBMCs provided the cDNA or gDNA that served as material.

Germline V lookup: CDR1 LNHDA, CDR2 SQIVND (reference sequence). CDR3 length: 14 amino acids. Between the trimmed V and J ends, which lost 3 bases and 1 base, there was a span of 9 bases. As handled by the study authors: Reference gene primers were amplified, and this amplification served to estimate nucleated cell counts. Assay used: immunoSEQ multiplex PCR; TCRdb lists only in-frame clones, some missing. V, J and clone size are those of that table, while D and trimming were read from the DNA. Found here are under 200,000 clones, about 89% of them singletons; the top ten hold around 2.7%. V and J are TRBV19 and TRBJ2-5, with a tentative D call TRBD2 (6 bases). Sequenced input: peripheral blood. The clonotype comes from a man in his forties with active or convalescent COVID-19. CDR3 nucleotides: TGTGCCAGTAGTATCCGGGGGATCCAAGAGACCCAGTACTTC. This encodes CASSIRGIQETQYF. Combining the CDR3 with reference TRBV19 and TRBJ2-5 gives the whole variable domain DGGITQSPKYLFRKEGQNVTLSCEQNLNHDAMYWYRQDPGQGLRLIYYSQIVNDFQKGDIAEGYSVSREKKESFPLTVTSAQKNPTAFYLCASSIRGIQETQYFGPGTRLLVL.